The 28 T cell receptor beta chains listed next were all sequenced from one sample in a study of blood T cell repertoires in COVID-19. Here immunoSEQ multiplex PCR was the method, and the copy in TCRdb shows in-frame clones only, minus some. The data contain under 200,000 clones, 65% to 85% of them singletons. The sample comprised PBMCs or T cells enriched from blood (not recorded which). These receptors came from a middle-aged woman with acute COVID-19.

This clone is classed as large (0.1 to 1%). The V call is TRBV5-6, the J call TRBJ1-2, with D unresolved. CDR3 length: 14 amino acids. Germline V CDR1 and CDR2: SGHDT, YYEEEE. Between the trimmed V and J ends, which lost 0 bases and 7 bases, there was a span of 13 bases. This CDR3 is CASSLAAGLLGYTF. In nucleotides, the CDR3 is TGTGCCAGCAGCTTGGCGGCGGGGTTGCTTGGCTACACCTTC.

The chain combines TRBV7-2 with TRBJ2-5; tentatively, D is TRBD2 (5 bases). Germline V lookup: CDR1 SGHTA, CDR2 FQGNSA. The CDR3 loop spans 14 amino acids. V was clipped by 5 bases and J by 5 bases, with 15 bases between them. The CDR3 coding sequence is TGTGCCAGCAGCCCATGGACTGCGGGTGAGACCCAGTACTTC. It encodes CASSPWTAGETQYF.

The CDR3 nucleotides are TGTGCCAGCAGCTTATCGGGGGACCAAGAGACCCAGTACTTC. Amino acids: CASSLSGDQETQYF. This chain connects TRBV7-6 to TRBJ2-5, with D tentatively TRBD2 (6 bases). V lost 2 bases to trimming and J lost 0 bases, with 7 bases between them. The CDR3 runs 14 residues. Germline V gives CDR1 SGHVS, CDR2 FNYEAQ.

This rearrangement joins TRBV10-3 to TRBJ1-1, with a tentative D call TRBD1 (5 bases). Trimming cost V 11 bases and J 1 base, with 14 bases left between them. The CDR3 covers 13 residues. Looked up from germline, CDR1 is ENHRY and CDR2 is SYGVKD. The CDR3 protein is CAAGGVRNTEAFF. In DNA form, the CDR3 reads TGTGCCGCGGGGGGGGTGAGGAACACTGAAGCTTTCTTT.

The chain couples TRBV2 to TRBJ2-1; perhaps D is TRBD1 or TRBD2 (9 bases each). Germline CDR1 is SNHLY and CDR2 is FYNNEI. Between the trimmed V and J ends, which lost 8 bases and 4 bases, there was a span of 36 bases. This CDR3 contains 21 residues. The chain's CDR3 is CASRTGASSGDPRARYNEQFF. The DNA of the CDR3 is TGTGCCAGCCGGACAGGGGCGTCTAGCGGGGACCCTAGGGCCCGGTACAATGAGCAGTTCTTC.

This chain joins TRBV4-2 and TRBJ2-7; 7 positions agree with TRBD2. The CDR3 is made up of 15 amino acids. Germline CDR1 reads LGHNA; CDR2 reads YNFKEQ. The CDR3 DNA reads TGTGCCGGCAGCCAAGATTTCGGACTAGCCTACGAGCAGTACGTC. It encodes CAGSQDFGLAYEQYV.

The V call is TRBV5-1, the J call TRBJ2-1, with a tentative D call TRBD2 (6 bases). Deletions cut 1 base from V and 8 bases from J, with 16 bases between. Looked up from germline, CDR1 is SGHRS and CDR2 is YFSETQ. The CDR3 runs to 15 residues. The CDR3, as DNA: TGCGCCAGCAGCTTGACATGGACCGGGGGTTATGAGCAGTTCTTC. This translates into CASSLTWTGGYEQFF.

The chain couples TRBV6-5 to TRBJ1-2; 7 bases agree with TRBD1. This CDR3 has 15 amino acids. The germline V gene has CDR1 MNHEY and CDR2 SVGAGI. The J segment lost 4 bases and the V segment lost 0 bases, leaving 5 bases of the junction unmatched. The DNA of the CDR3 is TGTGCCAGCAGTTACTCAACAGGGGCGACCTATGGCTACACCTTC. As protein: CASSYSTGATYGYTF.

This chain's CDR3 is CASSFSGSSYNEQFF. In nucleotides, the CDR3 is TGCGCCAGCAGCTTTAGCGGAAGCTCCTACAATGAGCAGTTCTTC. The chain employs TRBV5-1 and TRBJ2-1, with D possibly TRBD2 on 6 matching bases. The CDR3 length is 15 residues. Looked up from germline, CDR1 is SGHRS and CDR2 is YFSETQ. V lost 2 bases and J 0 bases, leaving 9 bases between the germline ends.

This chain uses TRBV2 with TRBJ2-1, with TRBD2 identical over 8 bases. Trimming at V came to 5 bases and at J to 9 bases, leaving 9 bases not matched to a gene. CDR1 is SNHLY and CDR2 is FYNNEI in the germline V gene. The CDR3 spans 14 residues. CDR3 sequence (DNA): TGTGCCAGCAGTTTTGGGACTAGTTTTAGTGAGCAGTTCTTC. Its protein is CASSFGTSFSEQFF.

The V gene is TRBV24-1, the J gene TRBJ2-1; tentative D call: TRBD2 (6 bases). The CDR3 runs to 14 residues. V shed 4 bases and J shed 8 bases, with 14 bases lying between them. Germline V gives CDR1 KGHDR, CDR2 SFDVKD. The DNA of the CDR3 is TGTGCCACCAGTGACCCCCTTTGGGGGGATGAGCAGTTCTTC. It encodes CATSDPLWGDEQFF.

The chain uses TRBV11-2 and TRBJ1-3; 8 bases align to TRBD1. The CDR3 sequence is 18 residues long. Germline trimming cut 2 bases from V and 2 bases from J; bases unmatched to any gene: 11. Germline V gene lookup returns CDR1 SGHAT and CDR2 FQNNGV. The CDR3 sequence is CASSLNTGQAYTGNTIYF. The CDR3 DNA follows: TGTGCCAGCAGCTTAAATACGGGACAGGCGTACACTGGAAACACCATATATTTT.

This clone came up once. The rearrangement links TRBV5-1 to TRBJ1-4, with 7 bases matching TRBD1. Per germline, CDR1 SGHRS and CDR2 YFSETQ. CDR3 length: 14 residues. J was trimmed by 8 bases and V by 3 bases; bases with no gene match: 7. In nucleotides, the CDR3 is TGCGCCAGCAGCTCGCGGGACAGCGGCGAAAAACTGTTTTTT. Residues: CASSSRDSGEKLFF.

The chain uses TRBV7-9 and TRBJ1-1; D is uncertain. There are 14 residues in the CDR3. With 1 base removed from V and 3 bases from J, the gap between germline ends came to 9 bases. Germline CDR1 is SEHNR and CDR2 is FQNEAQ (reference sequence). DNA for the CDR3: TGTGCCAGCAGCTTAGAAGTCAGTTACACTGAAGCTTTCTTT. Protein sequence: CASSLEVSYTEAFF.

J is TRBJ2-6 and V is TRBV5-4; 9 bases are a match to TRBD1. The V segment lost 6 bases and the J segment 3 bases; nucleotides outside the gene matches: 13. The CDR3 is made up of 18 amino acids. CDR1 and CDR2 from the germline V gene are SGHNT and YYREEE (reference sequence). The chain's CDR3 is CASKLLGTGRGGANVLTF. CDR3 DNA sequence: TGTGCCAGCAAACTTTTAGGGACAGGGAGAGGTGGGGCCAACGTCCTGACTTTC.

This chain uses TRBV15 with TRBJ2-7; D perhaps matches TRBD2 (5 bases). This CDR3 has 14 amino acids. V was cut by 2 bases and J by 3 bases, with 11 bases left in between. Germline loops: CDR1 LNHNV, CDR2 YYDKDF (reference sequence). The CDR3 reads CATSRLGDNYEQYF. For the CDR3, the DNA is TGTGCCACCAGCAGATTGGGAGATAACTACGAGCAGTACTTC.

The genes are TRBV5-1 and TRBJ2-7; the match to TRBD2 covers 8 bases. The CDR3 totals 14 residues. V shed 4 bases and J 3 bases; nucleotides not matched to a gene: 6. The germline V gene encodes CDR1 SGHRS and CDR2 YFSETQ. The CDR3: CASSLGGDFYEQYF. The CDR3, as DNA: TGCGCCAGCAGCCTCGGGGGGGATTTCTACGAGCAGTACTTC.

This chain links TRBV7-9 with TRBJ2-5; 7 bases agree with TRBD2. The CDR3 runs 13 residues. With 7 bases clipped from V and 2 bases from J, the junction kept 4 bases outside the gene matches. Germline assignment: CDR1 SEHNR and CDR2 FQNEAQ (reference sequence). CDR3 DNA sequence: TGTGCCAGCACAAGTAGCGGGCAAGAGACCCAGTACTTC. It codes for CASTSSGQETQYF.

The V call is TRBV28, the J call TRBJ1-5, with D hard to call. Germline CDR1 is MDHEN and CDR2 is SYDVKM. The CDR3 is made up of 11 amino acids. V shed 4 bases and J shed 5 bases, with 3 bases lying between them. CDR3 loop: CASSSHQPQHF. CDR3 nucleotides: TGTGCCAGCAGTTCTCATCAGCCCCAGCATTTT.

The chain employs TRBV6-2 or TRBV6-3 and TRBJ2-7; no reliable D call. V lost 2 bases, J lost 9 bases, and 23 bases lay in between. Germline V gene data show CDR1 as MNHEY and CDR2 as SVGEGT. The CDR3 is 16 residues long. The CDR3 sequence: CASSYVRDTQRIVQYF. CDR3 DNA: TGTGCCAGCAGTTACGTCCGTGACACGCAAAGGATTGTGCAGTACTTC.

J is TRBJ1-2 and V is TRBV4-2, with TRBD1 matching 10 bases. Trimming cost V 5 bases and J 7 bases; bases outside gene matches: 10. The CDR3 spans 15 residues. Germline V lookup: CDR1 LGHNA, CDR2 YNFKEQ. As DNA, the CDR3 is TGTGCCAGCAGCTCCCGGGACAGGGGAGGAGTTGGCTACACCTTC. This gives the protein CASSSRDRGGVGYTF.

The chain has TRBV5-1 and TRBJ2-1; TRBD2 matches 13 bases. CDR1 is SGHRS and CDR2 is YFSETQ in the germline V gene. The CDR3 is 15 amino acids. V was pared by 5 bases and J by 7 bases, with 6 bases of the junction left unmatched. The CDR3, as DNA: TGCGCCAGCAGGGGGACTAGCGGGAACACAAATGAGCAGTTCTTC. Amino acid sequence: CASRGTSGNTNEQFF.

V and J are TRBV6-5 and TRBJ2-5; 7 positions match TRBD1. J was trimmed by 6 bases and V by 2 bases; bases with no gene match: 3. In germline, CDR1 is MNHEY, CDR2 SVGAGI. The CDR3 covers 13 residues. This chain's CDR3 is CASSYRDRKTQYF. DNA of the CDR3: TGTGCCAGCAGTTACCGGGACAGAAAGACCCAGTACTTC.

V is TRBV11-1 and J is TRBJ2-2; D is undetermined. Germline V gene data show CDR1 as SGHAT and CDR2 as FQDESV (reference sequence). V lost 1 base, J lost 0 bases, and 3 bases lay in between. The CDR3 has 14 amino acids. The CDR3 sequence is CASSLGPNTGELFF. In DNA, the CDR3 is TGTGCCAGCAGCTTAGGGCCGAACACCGGGGAGCTGTTTTTT.

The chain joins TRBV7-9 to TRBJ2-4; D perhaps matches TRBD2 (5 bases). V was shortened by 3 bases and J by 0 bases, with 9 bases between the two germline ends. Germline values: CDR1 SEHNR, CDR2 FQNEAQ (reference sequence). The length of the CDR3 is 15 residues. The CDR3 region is CASSLGDLAKNIQYF. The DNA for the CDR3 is TGTGCCAGCAGCTTGGGAGATCTAGCCAAAAACATTCAGTACTTC.

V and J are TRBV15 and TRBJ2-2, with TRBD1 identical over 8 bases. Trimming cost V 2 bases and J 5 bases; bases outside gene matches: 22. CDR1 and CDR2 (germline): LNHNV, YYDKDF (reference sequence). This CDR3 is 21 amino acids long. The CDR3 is CATSRPDRAPPMGSRTGELFF. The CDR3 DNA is TGTGCCACCAGCAGACCGGACAGGGCCCCGCCTATGGGGTCAAGGACCGGGGAGCTGTTTTTT.

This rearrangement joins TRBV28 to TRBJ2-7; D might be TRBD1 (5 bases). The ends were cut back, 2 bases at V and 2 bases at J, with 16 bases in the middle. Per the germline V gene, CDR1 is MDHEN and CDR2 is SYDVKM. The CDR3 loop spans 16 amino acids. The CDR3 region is CASSLQNTGRAYEQYF. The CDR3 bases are TGTGCCAGCAGTTTACAAAACACCGGCAGGGCCTACGAGCAGTACTTC.

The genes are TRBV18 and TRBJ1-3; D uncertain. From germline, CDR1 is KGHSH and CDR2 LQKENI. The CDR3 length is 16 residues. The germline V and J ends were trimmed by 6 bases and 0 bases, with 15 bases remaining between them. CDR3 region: CASSPIQFSSGNTIYF. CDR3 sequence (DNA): TGTGCCAGCTCGCCAATACAGTTTTCCTCTGGAAACACCATATATTTT. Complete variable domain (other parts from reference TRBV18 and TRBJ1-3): NAGVMQNPRHLVRRRGQEARLRCSPMKGHSHVYWYRQLPEEGLKFMVYLQKENIIDESGMPKERFSAEFPKEGPSILRIQQVVRGDSAAYFCASSPIQFSSGNTIYFGEGSWLTVV.